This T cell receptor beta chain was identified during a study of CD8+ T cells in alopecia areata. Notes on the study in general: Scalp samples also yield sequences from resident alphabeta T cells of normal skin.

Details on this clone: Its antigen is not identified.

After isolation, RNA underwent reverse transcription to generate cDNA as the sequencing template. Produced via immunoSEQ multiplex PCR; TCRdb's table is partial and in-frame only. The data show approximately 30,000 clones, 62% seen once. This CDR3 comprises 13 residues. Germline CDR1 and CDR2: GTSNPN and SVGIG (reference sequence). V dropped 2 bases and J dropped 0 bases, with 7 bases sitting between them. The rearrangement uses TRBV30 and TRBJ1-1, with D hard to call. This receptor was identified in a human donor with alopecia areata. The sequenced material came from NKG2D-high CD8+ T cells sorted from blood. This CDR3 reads CAWSYSLNTEAFF. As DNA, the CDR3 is TGTGCCTGGAGTTACAGCTTGAACACTGAAGCTTTCTTT.